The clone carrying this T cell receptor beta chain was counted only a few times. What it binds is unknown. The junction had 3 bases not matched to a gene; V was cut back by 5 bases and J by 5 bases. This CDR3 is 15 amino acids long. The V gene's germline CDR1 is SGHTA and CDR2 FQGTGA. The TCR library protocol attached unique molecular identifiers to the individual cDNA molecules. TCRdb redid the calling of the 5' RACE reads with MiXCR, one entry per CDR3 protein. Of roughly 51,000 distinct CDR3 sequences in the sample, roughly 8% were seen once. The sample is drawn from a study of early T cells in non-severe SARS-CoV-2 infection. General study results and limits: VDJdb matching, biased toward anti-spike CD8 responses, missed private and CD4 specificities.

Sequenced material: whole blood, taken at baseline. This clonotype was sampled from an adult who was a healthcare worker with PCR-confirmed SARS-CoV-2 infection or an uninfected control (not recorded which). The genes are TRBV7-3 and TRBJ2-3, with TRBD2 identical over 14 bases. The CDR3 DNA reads TGTGCCAGCAGCCTGACTAGCGGGAGGGAAGATACGCAGTATTTT. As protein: CASSLTSGREDTQYF.